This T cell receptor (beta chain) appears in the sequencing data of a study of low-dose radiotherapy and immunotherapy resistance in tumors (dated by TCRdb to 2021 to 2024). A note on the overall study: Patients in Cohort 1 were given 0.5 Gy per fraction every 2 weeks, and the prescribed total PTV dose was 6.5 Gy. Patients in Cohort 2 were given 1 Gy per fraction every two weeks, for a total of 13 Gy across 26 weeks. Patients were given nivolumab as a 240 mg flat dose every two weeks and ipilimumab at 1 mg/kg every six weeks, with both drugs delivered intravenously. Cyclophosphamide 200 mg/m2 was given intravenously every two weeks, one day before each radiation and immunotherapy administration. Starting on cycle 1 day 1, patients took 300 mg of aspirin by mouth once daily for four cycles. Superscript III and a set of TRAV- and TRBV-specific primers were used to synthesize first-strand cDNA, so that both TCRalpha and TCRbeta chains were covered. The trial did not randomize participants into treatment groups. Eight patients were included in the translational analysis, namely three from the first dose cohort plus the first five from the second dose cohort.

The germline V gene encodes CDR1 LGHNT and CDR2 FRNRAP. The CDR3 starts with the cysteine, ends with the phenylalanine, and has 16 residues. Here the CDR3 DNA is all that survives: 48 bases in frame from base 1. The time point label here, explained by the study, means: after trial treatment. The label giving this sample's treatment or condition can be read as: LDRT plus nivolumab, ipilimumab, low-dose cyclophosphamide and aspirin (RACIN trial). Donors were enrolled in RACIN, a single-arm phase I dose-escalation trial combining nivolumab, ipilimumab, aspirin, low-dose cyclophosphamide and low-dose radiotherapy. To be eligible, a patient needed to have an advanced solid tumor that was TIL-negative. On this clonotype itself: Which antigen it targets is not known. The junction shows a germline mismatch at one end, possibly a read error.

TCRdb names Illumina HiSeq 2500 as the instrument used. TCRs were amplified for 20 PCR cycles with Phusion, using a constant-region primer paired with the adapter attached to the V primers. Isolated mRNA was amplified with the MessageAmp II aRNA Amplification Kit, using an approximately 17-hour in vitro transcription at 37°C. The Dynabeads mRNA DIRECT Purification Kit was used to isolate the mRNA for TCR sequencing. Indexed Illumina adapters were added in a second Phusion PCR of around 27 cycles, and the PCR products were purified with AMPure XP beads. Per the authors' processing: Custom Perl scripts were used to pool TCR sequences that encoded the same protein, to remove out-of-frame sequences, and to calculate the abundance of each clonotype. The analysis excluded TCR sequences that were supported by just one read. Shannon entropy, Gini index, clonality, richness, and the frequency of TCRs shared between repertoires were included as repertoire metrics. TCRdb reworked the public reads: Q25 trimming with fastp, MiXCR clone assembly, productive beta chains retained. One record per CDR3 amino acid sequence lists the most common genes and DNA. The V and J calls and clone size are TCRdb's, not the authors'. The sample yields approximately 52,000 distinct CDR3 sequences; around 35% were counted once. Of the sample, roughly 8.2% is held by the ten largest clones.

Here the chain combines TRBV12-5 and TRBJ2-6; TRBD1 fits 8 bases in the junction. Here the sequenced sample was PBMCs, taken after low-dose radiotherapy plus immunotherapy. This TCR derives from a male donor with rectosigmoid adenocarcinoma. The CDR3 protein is CASAGTGVSGANVQTF. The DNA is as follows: TGTGCTAGTGCCGGGACAGGTGTCTCTGGGGCCAACGTCCAGACTTTC.